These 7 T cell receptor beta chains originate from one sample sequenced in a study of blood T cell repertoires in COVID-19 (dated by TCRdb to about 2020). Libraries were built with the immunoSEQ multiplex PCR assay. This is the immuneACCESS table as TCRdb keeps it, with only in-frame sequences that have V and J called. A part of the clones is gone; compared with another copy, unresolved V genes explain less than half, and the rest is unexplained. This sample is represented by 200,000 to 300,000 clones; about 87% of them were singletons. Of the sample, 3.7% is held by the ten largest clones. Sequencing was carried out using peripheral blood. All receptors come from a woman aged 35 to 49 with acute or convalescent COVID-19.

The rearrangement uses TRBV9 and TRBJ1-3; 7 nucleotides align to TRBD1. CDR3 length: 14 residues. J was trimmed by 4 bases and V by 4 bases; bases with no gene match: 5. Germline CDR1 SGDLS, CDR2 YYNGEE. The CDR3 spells CASSHTGEGNTIYF. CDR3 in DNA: TGTGCCAGCAGCCACACAGGGGAAGGAAACACCATATATTTT.

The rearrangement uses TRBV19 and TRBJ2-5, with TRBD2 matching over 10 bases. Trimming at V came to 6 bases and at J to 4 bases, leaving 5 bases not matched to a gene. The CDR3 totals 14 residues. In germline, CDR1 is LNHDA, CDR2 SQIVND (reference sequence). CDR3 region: CASRDSGGRETQYF. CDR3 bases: TGTGCCAGTAGAGATAGCGGGGGGAGAGAGACCCAGTACTTC.

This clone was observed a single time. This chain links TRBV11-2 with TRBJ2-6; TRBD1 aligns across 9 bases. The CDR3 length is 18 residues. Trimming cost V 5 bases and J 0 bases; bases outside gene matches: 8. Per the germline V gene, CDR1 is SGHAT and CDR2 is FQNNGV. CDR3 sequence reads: CASSPRDRVISGANVLTF. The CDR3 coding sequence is TGTGCCAGCAGCCCCCGGGACAGGGTGATCTCTGGGGCCAACGTCCTGACTTTC.

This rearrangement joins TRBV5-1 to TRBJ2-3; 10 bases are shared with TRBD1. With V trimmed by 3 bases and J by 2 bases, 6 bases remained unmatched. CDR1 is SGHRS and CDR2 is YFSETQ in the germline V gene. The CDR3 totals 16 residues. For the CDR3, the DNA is TGCGCCAGCAGCTGGGGACAGGGGTTTGTCACAGATACGCAGTATTTT. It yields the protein CASSWGQGFVTDTQYF.

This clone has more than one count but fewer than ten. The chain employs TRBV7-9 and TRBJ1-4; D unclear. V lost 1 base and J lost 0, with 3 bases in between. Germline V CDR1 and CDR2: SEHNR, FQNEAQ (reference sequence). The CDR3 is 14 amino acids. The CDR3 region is CASSLGATNEKLFF. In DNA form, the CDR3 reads TGTGCCAGCAGCTTAGGAGCAACTAATGAAAAACTGTTTTTT. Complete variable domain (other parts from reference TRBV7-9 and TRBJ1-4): DTGVSQNPRHKITKRGQNVTFRCDPISEHNRLYWYRQTLGQGPEFLTYFQNEAQLEKSRLLSDRFSAERPKGSFSTLEIQRTEQGDSAMYLCASSLGATNEKLFFGSGTQLSVL.

The CDR3 reads CASSISTGSNYGYTF. CDR3 in DNA: TGTGCCAGTAGTATTTCGACAGGTTCTAACTATGGCTACACCTTC. The gene calls are TRBV19 and TRBJ1-2; tentatively, D is TRBD1 (6 bases). Germline CDR1 is LNHDA and CDR2 is SQIVND (reference sequence). CDR3 length: 15 residues. V was pared by 3 bases and J by 0 bases, with 11 bases between.

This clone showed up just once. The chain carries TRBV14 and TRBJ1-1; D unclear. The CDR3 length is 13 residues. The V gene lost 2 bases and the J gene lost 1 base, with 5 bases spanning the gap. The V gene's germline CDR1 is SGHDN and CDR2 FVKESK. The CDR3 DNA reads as TGTGCCAGCAGCCAACCGTGGAACACTGAAGCTTTCTTT. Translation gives CASSQPWNTEAFF. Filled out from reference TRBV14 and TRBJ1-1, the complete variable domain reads EAGVTQFPSHSVIEKGQTVTLRCDPISGHDNLYWYRRVMGKEIKFLLHFVKESKQDESGMPNNRFLAERTGGTYSTLKVQPAELEDSGVYFCASSQPWNTEAFFGQGTRLTVV.